This entry is about one T cell receptor beta chain. Its antigen is undetermined. This CDR3 is 14 amino acids long. CDR1 and CDR2 (germline): SGHTA, FQGTGA. V shed 7 bases and J shed 2 bases, with 13 bases lying between them. These data belong to a study of shared clonotypes between healthy human individuals. Study results and limitations: Around 4.7% was the fraction of naive CD4 clonotypes found shared across a handful of donors. Rarefaction exposed incomplete sorted-subset sequencing despite large depth.

Samples underwent the assay at deep level. Clones were sequenced by immunoSEQ multiplex PCR, and TCRdb holds only the in-frame ones, with some missing. The table includes millions of clones, approximately 90% detected once. J is TRBJ2-3 and V is TRBV7-3, with a possible D match to TRBD2 (5 bases). The sequenced material came from naive CD4+ T cells sorted from blood. Subset here: CD45RA+ positively selected. This TCR was recovered from a man younger than 35 in good health. The CDR3 DNA is TGTGCCAGCAACGACCGGGGATTCACAGATACGCAGTATTTT. Amino acids: CASNDRGFTDTQYF.